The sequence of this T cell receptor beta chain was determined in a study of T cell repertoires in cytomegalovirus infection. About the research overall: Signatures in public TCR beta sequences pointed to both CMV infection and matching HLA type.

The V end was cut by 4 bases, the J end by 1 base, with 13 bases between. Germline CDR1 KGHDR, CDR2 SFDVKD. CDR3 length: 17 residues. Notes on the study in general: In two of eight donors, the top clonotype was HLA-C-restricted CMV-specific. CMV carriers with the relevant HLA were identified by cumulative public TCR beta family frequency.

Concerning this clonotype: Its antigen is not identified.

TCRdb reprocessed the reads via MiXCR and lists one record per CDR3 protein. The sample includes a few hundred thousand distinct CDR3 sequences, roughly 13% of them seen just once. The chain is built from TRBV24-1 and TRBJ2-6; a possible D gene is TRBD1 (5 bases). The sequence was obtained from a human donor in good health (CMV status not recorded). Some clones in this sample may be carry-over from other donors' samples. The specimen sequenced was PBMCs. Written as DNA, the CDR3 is TGTGCCACCAGTGACTCGCGTGACAGTTCTGGGGCCAACGTCCTGACTTTC. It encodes CATSDSRDSSGANVLTF.